Below, 20 T cell receptor beta chains from the same sample are listed, as sequenced in a study of long-term antiretroviral therapy in people with HIV. They ran version v3.0 of the immunoSEQ assay at survey level. TCRdb's copy holds only in-frame clones and misses some; the assay was immunoSEQ multiplex PCR. The table records about 22,000 clones, more than 75% of them present only once. The source was unsorted PBMCs, collected 1.8 years before starting antiretroviral therapy. Receptors were obtained from a woman aged 30 to 39 with HIV.

V gene TRBV4-1 combines with J gene TRBJ2-3; D is unresolved. CDR3 length: 14 residues. Germline assignment: CDR1 MGHRA and CDR2 YSYEKL. V shed 3 bases and J shed 2 bases, with 9 bases lying between them. The CDR3 here is CASSHQDFTDTQYF. For the CDR3, the DNA is TGCGCCAGCAGCCACCAGGATTTCACAGATACGCAGTATTTT.

A single count supports this clone. The CDR3 nucleotides read TGTGCCAGCAGCTTAAGTACAGGAAGTTTTGGCTACACCTTC. Amino acids: CASSLSTGSFGYTF. The chain couples TRBV7-2 to TRBJ1-2, with D perhaps matching TRBD1 (5 bases). Trimming stripped 2 bases from V and 7 bases from J, with 14 bases between. Germline-derived CDR1 and CDR2 are SGHTA and FQGNSA. The CDR3 contains 14 residues.

This rearrangement joins TRBV6-6 to TRBJ1-6; D is unresolved. Deletions cut 6 bases from V and 9 bases from J, with 9 bases between. The CDR3 consists of 12 residues. Germline V gene lookup returns CDR1 MNHNY and CDR2 SVGAGI (reference sequence). The CDR3 DNA sequence: TGTGCCAGCAGCGGGGAAGGTTCACCCCTCCACTTT. Its protein product is CASSGEGSPLHF.

DNA for the CDR3: TGTGCCAGCAGCGTCGCATTTCTAGCGGGGGACGGCACAGATACGCAGTATTTT. Protein product: CASSVAFLAGDGTDTQYF. V gene TRBV9 combines with J gene TRBJ2-3, with 10 bases aligning to TRBD2. The V gene end was trimmed by 2 bases and the J gene end by 1 base; junction bases not matched to a gene: 10. Germline V gives CDR1 SGDLS, CDR2 YYNGEE. The CDR3 covers 18 residues.

This clone appeared once. The rearrangement links TRBV7-3 to TRBJ1-2; 9 bases are a match to TRBD1. Looked up from germline, CDR1 is SGHTA and CDR2 is FQGTGA. This CDR3 spans 14 amino acids. V dropped 5 bases and J dropped 8; count of bases not matched to a gene: 9. The CDR3 protein is CASSPGQGSWGYTF. Written as DNA, the CDR3 is TGTGCCAGCAGCCCGGGACAGGGTTCTTGGGGCTACACCTTC.

The sample holds a few counts of this clone. The chain carries TRBV19 and TRBJ1-2; TRBD1 might be the D (6 bases). V lost 5 bases, J lost 2 bases, and 15 bases lay in between. CDR3 length: 15 residues. CDR1 is LNHDA and CDR2 is SQIVND in the germline V gene (reference sequence). The CDR3 bases are TGTGCCAGTAGTGTCCTCAGGGGAACCAACTATGGCTACACCTTC. Its protein is CASSVLRGTNYGYTF.

J is TRBJ2-1 and V is TRBV11-2; D ambiguous. This CDR3 comprises 16 residues. Looked up from germline, CDR1 is SGHAT and CDR2 is FQNNGV. Trimming took off 8 bases at V and 0 bases at J, with 17 bases between the two ends. Here the CDR3 reads CASSPDRWSSYNEQFF. CDR3 DNA: TGTGCCAGCTCCCCCGACCGGTGGAGCTCCTACAATGAGCAGTTCTTC.

This chain joins TRBV7-2 and TRBJ2-3; D is tentatively TRBD1 or TRBD2 (5 bases each). The ends were cut back, 2 bases at V and 15 bases at J, with 21 bases in the middle. This CDR3 is 14 amino acids long. The germline CDR1 and CDR2 sequences are SGHTA and FQGNSA. In DNA form, the CDR3 reads TGTGCCAGCAGCTTACACGGCGCGAAACCAAGGGACTATTTT. It yields the protein CASSLHGAKPRDYF.

V gene TRBV5-6 combines with J gene TRBJ1-1, with D unresolved. The CDR3 length is 13 residues. The V and J ends lost 1 base and 2 bases respectively, with 6 bases between them. From germline, CDR1 is SGHDT and CDR2 YYEEEE. In nucleotides, the CDR3 is TGTGCCAGCAGCTTGCGCGGCAACACTGAAGCTTTCTTT. Amino acids: CASSLRGNTEAFF.

The chain couples TRBV5-1 to TRBJ2-1; 9 nucleotides line up with TRBD1. This CDR3 is 17 amino acids long. Germline V gene lookup returns CDR1 SGHRS and CDR2 YFSETQ. With V trimmed by 4 bases and J by 5 bases, 13 bases remained unmatched. In DNA, the CDR3 is TGCGCCAGCAGCCGACGGACCCAACAGGGGGCTAACAATGAGCAGTTCTTC. As protein: CASSRRTQQGANNEQFF.

The rearrangement uses TRBV5-1 and TRBJ1-4; D gene ambiguous. Trimming shortened V by 7 bases and J by 4 bases, and 11 bases separated the two germline ends. CDR3 length: 13 amino acids. CDR1 and CDR2 from the germline V gene are SGHRS and YFSETQ. In DNA, the CDR3 is TGCGCCAGCCAGGACGGCTATAATGAAAAACTGTTTTTT. Amino acid sequence: CASQDGYNEKLFF. Variable domain in full (rest from reference TRBV5-1 and TRBJ1-4): KAGVTQTPRYLIKTRGQQVTLSCSPISGHRSVSWYQQTPGQGLQFLFEYFSETQRNKGNFPGRFSGRQFSNSRSEMNVSTLELGDSALYLCASQDGYNEKLFFGSGTQLSVL.

This sequence joins TRBV7-2 and TRBJ1-2; 9 positions match TRBD1. The V gene end was trimmed by 6 bases and the J gene end by 8 bases; junction bases not matched to a gene: 16. Germline values: CDR1 SGHTA, CDR2 FQGNSA. The length of the CDR3 is 16 residues. The CDR3 spells CASSSNHRDRAQGYTF. CDR3 nucleotide sequence: TGTGCCAGCAGTTCGAACCACCGGGACAGGGCTCAGGGCTACACCTTC. The variable domain in full, with the rest retrieved from reference TRBV7-2 and TRBJ1-2, is GAGVSQSPSNKVTEKGKDVELRCDPISGHTALYWYRQSLGQGLEFLIYFQGNSAPDKSGLPSDRFSAERTGGSVSTLTIQRTQQEDSAVYLCASSSNHRDRAQGYTFGSGTRLTVV.

The chain carries TRBV6-1 and TRBJ2-1; 10 positions match TRBD1. The ends lost 7 bases at V and 8 bases at J; junction bases unmatched: 5. The germline V gene encodes CDR1 MNHNS and CDR2 SASEGT. This CDR3 spans 13 amino acids. CDR3 coding DNA: TGTGCCAGCAAAGGACAGGGGGGCGATGAGCAGTTCTTC. Protein: CASKGQGGDEQFF.

The chain uses TRBV30 and TRBJ2-2, with D uncertain. This CDR3 has 13 residues. From germline, CDR1 is GTSNPN and CDR2 SVGIG (reference sequence). The ends were cut back, 0 bases at V and 10 bases at J, with 12 bases in the middle. The chain's CDR3 is CAWSVTTWEELFF. CDR3 bases: TGTGCCTGGAGTGTAACCACATGGGAGGAGCTGTTTTTT.

The chain couples TRBV5-6 to TRBJ1-4, with D possibly matching TRBD1 (6 bases). The CDR3 sequence is 15 residues long. Germline assignment: CDR1 SGHDT and CDR2 YYEEEE. V lost 2 bases to trimming and J lost 4 bases, with 12 bases between them. The CDR3 sequence: CASSLGGWGNEKLFF. The DNA of the CDR3 is TGTGCCAGCAGCTTAGGGGGATGGGGTAATGAAAAACTGTTTTTT.

The gene calls are TRBV5-4 and TRBJ2-5; 14 nucleotides line up with TRBD2. CDR3 length: 16 residues. Germline-derived CDR1 and CDR2 are SGHNT and YYREEE (reference sequence). V shed 4 bases, J shed 4 bases, and the junction held 6 bases outside the gene matches. In DNA form, the CDR3 reads TGTGCCAGCAGCCATCGACTAGCGGGGGGGGTAGAGACCCAGTACTTC. Translation gives CASSHRLAGGVETQYF.

The gene calls are TRBV5-1 and TRBJ1-1; D unclear. The CDR3 consists of 13 residues. Looked up from germline, CDR1 is SGHRS and CDR2 is YFSETQ. Trimming pared 2 bases from V and 5 bases from J, leaving 10 bases between. The CDR3 spells CASSFSGDTEAFF. CDR3 DNA: TGCGCCAGCAGCTTTTCCGGGGATACTGAAGCTTTCTTT.

This clone was seen more than once but under ten times. CDR3 nucleotides: TGTGCCAGCAGCGCCTGGACAGGGGGCGATGAAAAACTGTTTTTT. Translated, it gives CASSAWTGGDEKLFF. The chain employs TRBV9 and TRBJ1-4, with 11 nucleotides matching TRBD1. The CDR3 runs to 15 residues. V dropped 3 bases and J dropped 6; count of bases not matched to a gene: 4. Germline lookup yields CDR1 SGDLS and CDR2 YYNGEE.

This chain links TRBV27 with TRBJ1-2; TRBD1 might be the D (6 bases). The V end was cut by 5 bases, the J end by 6 bases, with 10 bases between. Looked up from germline, CDR1 is MNHEY and CDR2 is SMNVEV (reference sequence). The CDR3 consists of 12 residues. The DNA of the CDR3 is TGTGCCAGCAGTATAGGGGGTAATGGCTACACCTTC. It yields the protein CASSIGGNGYTF.

This clone came up once. J is TRBJ2-2 and V is TRBV10-3, with D unresolved. Trimming pared 0 bases from V and 8 bases from J, leaving 13 bases between. There are 15 residues in the CDR3. Germline-derived CDR1 and CDR2 are ENHRY and SYGVKD. Written as DNA, the CDR3 is TGTGCCATCAGTGAGTCCGTAAGATCGATGGGGGAGCTGTTTTTT. Its protein is CAISESVRSMGELFF.